The 13 T cell receptor beta chains reported below all come from one sample, sequenced in a study of long-term antiretroviral therapy in people with HIV. An immunoSEQ assay, version v3.0, was performed at survey level. Sequenced by immunoSEQ multiplex PCR; TCRdb stores in-frame clones only, minus some. There are tens of thousands of clones in the sample; around 80% occur only once, and 8% to 9% lies in the top ten. The material was unsorted PBMCs, obtained 3.1 years after starting antiretroviral therapy. All receptors derive from a woman between 45 and 65 years old with HIV.

The chain links TRBV19 to TRBJ2-5; possibly TRBD1 for D (7 bases). The germline V gene encodes CDR1 LNHDA and CDR2 SQIVND (reference sequence). The V gene lost 1 base and the J gene lost 2 bases, with 17 bases spanning the gap. This CDR3 has 17 amino acids. The CDR3 DNA reads as TGTGCCAGTAGTATAGTCAGACAGGGAGGTTGGCAAGAGACCCAGTACTTC. This gives the protein CASSIVRQGGWQETQYF.

Only one count was recorded for this clone. The CDR3 DNA reads as TGTGCCAGCAGTCCGGGTTCCTACAATGAGCAGTTCTTC. Its translation is CASSPGSYNEQFF. The rearrangement uses TRBV6-1 and TRBJ2-1; the D is unclear. CDR1 MNHNS and CDR2 SASEGT come from the germline V gene. The V end lost 5 bases, the J end lost 1 base, and 6 bases lay between the germline ends. CDR3 length equals 13 residues.

The chain employs TRBV6-6 and TRBJ2-3, with 12 bases fitting TRBD2. V lost 5 bases to trimming and J lost 4 bases; unmatched junction nucleotides: 4. CDR3 length: 15 amino acids. Germline assignment: CDR1 MNHNY and CDR2 SVGAGI (reference sequence). The CDR3 spells CASSPRLAGADTQYF. In DNA form, the CDR3 reads TGTGCCAGCAGTCCCCGACTAGCGGGGGCAGATACGCAGTATTTT.

The CDR3 is CASSFSGTSNEQYF. The CDR3 nucleotides are TGTGCCAGCAGCTTTTCTGGGACCAGCAACGAGCAGTACTTC. This chain joins TRBV7-9 and TRBJ2-7; D is possibly TRBD1 or TRBD2 (5 bases each). Trimming took 3 bases from V and 5 from J, leaving 14 bases between them. Germline CDR1 SEHNR, CDR2 FQNEAQ (reference sequence). The CDR3 has 14 residues.

The chain combines TRBV7-7 with TRBJ2-5; 10 nucleotides match TRBD2. Germline loops: CDR1 SSHAT, CDR2 FNYEAQ (reference sequence). V gave up 1 base and J gave up 2 bases; unmatched junction bases: 7. The length of the CDR3 is 17 residues. The CDR3, as DNA: TGTGCCAGCAGCTTAGGGCCTAGCGGGGGAGGTCAAGAGACCCAGTACTTC. Amino acid sequence: CASSLGPSGGGQETQYF.

This clone showed up just once. This chain connects TRBV7-9 to TRBJ1-5; D gene ambiguous. Trimming took 4 bases from V and 6 from J, leaving 10 bases between them. CDR1 and CDR2 (germline): SEHNR, FQNEAQ (reference sequence). The CDR3 spans 13 residues. The CDR3 sequence is CASSYRPGQPQHF. DNA for the CDR3: TGTGCCAGCAGCTACCGCCCGGGTCAGCCCCAGCATTTT.

The rearrangement uses TRBV2 and TRBJ2-5, with no clear D. The V end was cut by 7 bases, the J end by 2 bases, with 20 bases between. Germline V CDR1 and CDR2: SNHLY, FYNNEI. The CDR3 consists of 16 residues. The CDR3 bases are TGTGCCAGCAAAGGGTTGGGGAATACACTTCAAGAGACCCAGTACTTC. This codes for CASKGLGNTLQETQYF.

V is TRBV19 and J is TRBJ2-1; 9 bases fit TRBD2. Germline V gene lookup returns CDR1 LNHDA and CDR2 SQIVND (reference sequence). This CDR3 is 15 amino acids long. The V and J ends lost 1 base and 2 bases, in that order; junction bases with no gene match: 0. The CDR3 DNA sequence: TGTGCCAGTAGTATAGTAGCGGGGGCCTACAATGAGCAGTTCTTC. The encoded protein is CASSIVAGAYNEQFF.

This chain connects TRBV29-1 to TRBJ1-5; no definite D call. Germline V gives CDR1 SQVTM, CDR2 ANQGSEA. Trimming left V 4 bases short and J 4 bases short, with 11 bases between. The CDR3 has 13 amino acids. The CDR3 sequence is CSVGLNKNQPQHF. The CDR3 bases are TGCAGCGTTGGATTGAATAAGAATCAGCCCCAGCATTTT.

This chain links TRBV6-5 with TRBJ1-1; D gene unclear. CDR3 length: 14 amino acids. Germline V gives CDR1 MNHEY, CDR2 SVGAGI. V lost 4 bases and J lost 7, with 16 bases in between. CDR3 loop: CASSSSWTDLEAFF. Here the CDR3 DNA reads TGTGCCAGCAGTTCTTCTTGGACCGATCTTGAAGCTTTCTTT.

Written as DNA, the CDR3 is TGCAGCGTTGAAGATTGGACACCAAGGAACACTGAAGCTTTCTTT. This codes for CSVEDWTPRNTEAFF. The genes are TRBV29-1 and TRBJ1-1, with a possible D match to TRBD1 (5 bases). The CDR3 spans 15 residues. CDR1 SQVTM and CDR2 ANQGSEA come from the germline V gene. Between the trimmed V and J ends, which lost 0 bases and 1 base, there was a span of 12 bases.

J is TRBJ1-5 and V is TRBV5-1, with 7 bases identical to TRBD1. Germline assignment: CDR1 SGHRS and CDR2 YFSETQ. The V segment lost 4 bases and the J segment 4 bases; nucleotides outside the gene matches: 5. The CDR3 runs to 14 residues. In DNA, the CDR3 is TGCGCCAGCAGCACGGGACAGCCTAATCAGCCCCAGCATTTT. Translated, it gives CASSTGQPNQPQHF. The variable domain in full, with the rest retrieved from reference TRBV5-1 and TRBJ1-5, is KAGVTQTPRYLIKTRGQQVTLSCSPISGHRSVSWYQQTPGQGLQFLFEYFSETQRNKGNFPGRFSGRQFSNSRSEMNVSTLELGDSALYLCASSTGQPNQPQHFGDGTRLSIL.

This clone showed up just a few times. This chain links TRBV4-1 with TRBJ1-6; no clear D. Deletions cut 0 bases from V and 11 bases from J, with 8 bases between. The CDR3 spans 13 residues. The germline CDR1 and CDR2 sequences are MGHRA and YSYEKL. CDR3 coding DNA: TGCGCCAGCAGCCAAGACTCGTGGACACCCCTCCACTTT. Encoded protein: CASSQDSWTPLHF.